This T cell receptor beta chain is from a study of cytomegalovirus exposure and HLA in healthy donors. Primers included in the PCR were 60 Vbeta and 13 Jbeta primers. This table comes from immunoSEQ multiplex PCR, and its TCRdb copy is limited to in-frame clones, with some not included. The table has 200,000 or so clones, 70% to 90% seen once. The CDR3 runs to 14 residues. V was clipped by 10 bases and J by 2 bases; unmatched bases: 9. In germline, CDR1 is MNHEY, CDR2 SMNVEV (reference sequence). Sequencing was performed on PBMCs. The chain combines TRBV27 with TRBJ1-1, with 8 nucleotides matching TRBD1. The sequence was obtained from a woman under 30 in good health and CMV-seropositive. CDR3 protein: CANISRGPNTEAFF. The CDR3 DNA reads as TGTGCCAACATCTCCAGGGGGCCAAACACTGAAGCTTTCTTT.